What follows is one T cell receptor beta chain and its context. This specimen comes from a study of blood T cell repertoires in COVID-19. About the study: Nucleic acid was either cDNA or gDNA, and it came from T cells, B-cell-depleted T cells, or PBMCs.

The germline V gene has CDR1 SGHTA and CDR2 FQGNSA. V gave up 6 bases and J gave up 0 bases; unmatched junction bases: 4. This CDR3 is built from 15 residues. Authors' data handling: Counts of nucleated cells, estimated from reference gene primer amplification, were obtained. This table comes from immunoSEQ multiplex PCR, and its TCRdb copy is limited to in-frame clones, with some not included. The V and J calls and the clone size are those of that table, but D and trimming were determined from the DNA. The sample gives 200,000 to 300,000 clones, nearly 90% of which show up once; roughly 3% is in the top ten.

This sequence joins TRBV7-2 and TRBJ2-7, with 11 positions matching TRBD2. The TCR sequence derives from a man in his late teens or twenties with active or convalescent COVID-19. Sequenced sample: peripheral blood. The CDR3 sequence: CASRQGLAGSYEQYF. In DNA, the CDR3 is TGTGCCAGCAGGCAAGGACTAGCGGGCTCCTACGAGCAGTACTTC.